The 14 T cell receptor beta chains below were found in one sample sequenced in a study of blood T cell repertoires in COVID-19. The table came from immunoSEQ multiplex PCR; TCRdb's copy has only in-frame clones and leaves some out. This table has roughly 290,000 clones, around 91% appearing once. Sequencing used peripheral blood. The receptor source for this set is an older woman with acute or convalescent COVID-19.

V gene TRBV3-1 (or the pseudogene TRBV3-2) combines with J gene TRBJ2-1; 11 nucleotides agree with TRBD2. Germline V gene sequence: CDR1 LGHDT, CDR2 YNNKEL (reference sequence). V was clipped by 3 bases and J by 9 bases; unmatched bases: 13. The CDR3 runs to 17 residues. CDR3 residues: CASSQGRLSGGAIEQFF. The CDR3 bases are TGTGCCAGCAGCCAGGGCCGTCTTAGCGGGGGGGCGATTGAGCAGTTCTTC.

The rearrangement joins TRBV28 to TRBJ1-2; 7 nucleotides match TRBD1. This CDR3 has 14 amino acids. CDR1 is MDHEN and CDR2 is SYDVKM in the germline V gene. After removal of 4 bases from V and 5 bases from J, the junction contained 7 bases not matched to a gene. CDR3 nucleotide sequence: TGTGCCAGCAGTTCAGGGGGAGACGGGTATGGCTACACCTTC. Amino acids: CASSSGGDGYGYTF.

The V call is TRBV4-3, the J call TRBJ2-1; 8 bases fit TRBD2. Germline V gives CDR1 LGHNA, CDR2 YSLEER. With 4 bases clipped from V and 8 bases from J, the junction kept 13 bases outside the gene matches. CDR3 size: 16 residues. The chain's CDR3 is CASSRLSGTSQDEQFF. CDR3 nucleotides: TGCGCCAGCAGCCGGTTATCCGGGACTAGTCAAGATGAGCAGTTCTTC.

Here the CDR3 DNA reads TGCGCCAGCAGCGCCCGGGACTCGCTCCTGGAGACCCAGTACTTC. Translated: CASSARDSLLETQYF. The chain recombines TRBV5-1 with TRBJ2-5; weak D call: TRBD2 (6 bases). The CDR3 sequence is 15 residues long. V was clipped by 4 bases and J by 5 bases, with 18 bases between them. Looked up from germline, CDR1 is SGHRS and CDR2 is YFSETQ. The full variable domain, rest sourced from reference TRBV5-1 and TRBJ2-5, is KAGVTQTPRYLIKTRGQQVTLSCSPISGHRSVSWYQQTPGQGLQFLFEYFSETQRNKGNFPGRFSGRQFSNSRSEMNVSTLELGDSALYLCASSARDSLLETQYFGPGTRLLVL.

V is TRBV5-6 and J is TRBJ1-1; D might be TRBD1 (5 bases). The CDR3 covers 12 residues. Germline V gene lookup returns CDR1 SGHDT and CDR2 YYEEEE. Trimming pared 4 bases from V and 4 bases from J, leaving 8 bases between. The CDR3 protein is CASSGGSTEAFF. As DNA, the CDR3 is TGTGCCAGCAGCGGGGGGTCCACTGAAGCTTTCTTT.

The chain joins TRBV5-1 to TRBJ1-2; D possibly corresponds to TRBD1 (6 bases). V was shortened by 3 bases and J by 8 bases, with 14 bases between the two germline ends. CDR3 length: 13 residues. CDR1 is SGHRS, CDR2 YFSETQ, per germline. This CDR3 is CASSSFPGDGYTF. The CDR3 DNA sequence: TGCGCCAGCAGCTCTTTCCCAGGGGACGGCTACACCTTC. The entire variable domain, with the rest obtained from reference TRBV5-1 and TRBJ1-2, is as follows: KAGVTQTPRYLIKTRGQQVTLSCSPISGHRSVSWYQQTPGQGLQFLFEYFSETQRNKGNFPGRFSGRQFSNSRSEMNVSTLELGDSALYLCASSSFPGDGYTFGSGTRLTVV.

The chain is built from TRBV28 and TRBJ2-2; D is uncertain. The V end was cut by 8 bases, the J end by 1 base, with 5 bases between. The CDR3 runs to 12 residues. Looked up from germline, CDR1 is MDHEN and CDR2 is SYDVKM. CDR3 DNA sequence: TGTGCCAGCTACAGGAACACCGGGGAGCTGTTTTTT. Translation: CASYRNTGELFF.

V is TRBV28 and J is TRBJ1-2; possibly TRBD1 for D (6 bases). Germline loops: CDR1 MDHEN, CDR2 SYDVKM. V was trimmed by 3 bases and J by 7 bases, leaving 15 bases between them. The CDR3 extends over 14 amino acids. The CDR3 DNA reads TGTGCCAGCAGTTTTAATACAGGGTTTCTTGGCTACACCTTC. Protein: CASSFNTGFLGYTF.

The genes are TRBV6-5 and TRBJ1-5, with a weak D call TRBD1 (5 bases). CDR3 length: 14 residues. The ends were cut back, 6 bases at V and 3 bases at J, with 12 bases in the middle. In germline, CDR1 is MNHEY, CDR2 SVGAGI. The CDR3 spells CASRDGGFNQPQHF. In DNA, the CDR3 is TGTGCCAGCAGGGACGGGGGGTTCAATCAGCCCCAGCATTTT.

CDR3: CASSQDLWAGQSSYEQYF. CDR3 sequence (DNA): TGCGCCAGCAGCCAAGATCTCTGGGCGGGACAGAGCTCCTACGAGCAGTACTTC. V gene TRBV4-1 combines with J gene TRBJ2-7; tentative D call: TRBD1 (7 bases). The CDR3 has 18 amino acids. Germline V lookup: CDR1 MGHRA, CDR2 YSYEKL. With 0 bases removed from V and 0 bases from J, the gap between germline ends came to 18 bases.

The chain links TRBV7-2 to TRBJ2-2, with a possible D match to TRBD1 (6 bases). This CDR3 comprises 14 residues. V was shortened by 6 bases and J by 5 bases, with 13 bases between the two germline ends. Germline-derived CDR1 and CDR2 are SGHTA and FQGNSA. In nucleotides, the CDR3 is TGTGCCAGCAGGTCCACAGGGCGTACCGGGGAGCTGTTTTTT. It specifies CASRSTGRTGELFF.

The CDR3 region has the DNA TGTGCCAGCAGCGTAGATCCGCGGGGGCGTCAAGATACGCAGTATTTT. Protein: CASSVDPRGRQDTQYF. This sequence joins TRBV9 and TRBJ2-3, with a possible D match to TRBD2 (7 bases). Germline loops: CDR1 SGDLS, CDR2 YYNGEE. The length of the CDR3 is 16 residues. V gave up 0 bases and J gave up 5 bases, with 16 bases separating them.

This chain joins TRBV25-1 and TRBJ2-2; 10 nucleotides agree with TRBD1. J was trimmed by 6 bases and V by 5 bases; bases with no gene match: 6. The CDR3 consists of 15 residues. The germline gives CDR1 MGHDK, CDR2 SYGVNS. DNA of the CDR3: TGTGCCAGCAGTCGTGGACAGGGGGGTCCCGGGGAGCTGTTTTTT. This gives the protein CASSRGQGGPGELFF. Looking up the rest from reference TRBV25-1 and TRBJ2-2 gives the full variable domain: EADIYQTPRYLVIGTGKKITLECSQTMGHDKMYWYQQDPGMELHLIHYSYGVNSTEKGDLSSESTVSRIRTEHFPLTLESARPSHTSQYLCASSRGQGGPGELFFGEGSRLTVL.

The J gene is TRBJ2-7, the V gene TRBV7-2; D is ambiguous. Germline V gene data show CDR1 as SGHTA and CDR2 as FQGNSA. The CDR3 runs 17 residues. Deletions cut 2 bases from V and 2 bases from J, with 19 bases between. DNA of the CDR3: TGTGCCAGCAGCTTATTACGACGGAGCTTTTGGCCCTACGAGCAGTACTTC. Protein product: CASSLLRRSFWPYEQYF.